One sample yielded the 7 T cell receptor beta chains listed below, sequenced in a study of shared clonotypes between healthy human individuals. The assay was immunoSEQ multiplex PCR, and TCRdb's table has in-frame clones only and misses some. The sample records about 2,100,000 clones, 93% being singletons. CD45RO-negative, CCR7-positively selected cells formed the naive CD8 fraction, excluding terminally differentiated effector memory CD45RA+ cells. What was sequenced was naive CD8+ T cells from PBMCs. The receptors here all came from a man aged 18 to 29 in good health. Some clones in this sample may be carry-over from other donors' samples.

This rearrangement joins TRBV5-6 to TRBJ2-3; D is possibly TRBD1 (5 bases). The V gene lost 1 base and the J gene lost 4 bases, with 7 bases spanning the gap. Germline CDR1 SGHDT, CDR2 YYEEEE. The CDR3 runs 13 residues. Here the CDR3 reads CASSLTRADTQYF. CDR3 DNA: TGTGCCAGCAGCTTGACCAGGGCAGATACGCAGTATTTT.

In its sample, this clone was seen once. The rearrangement joins TRBV18 to TRBJ2-7; possible D gene TRBD1, 6 bases. V was cut by 6 bases and J by 2 bases, with 17 bases left in between. This CDR3 comprises 15 residues. Germline V lookup: CDR1 KGHSH, CDR2 LQKENI. The CDR3 loop is CASSSASTGAYEQYF. DNA for the CDR3: TGTGCCAGCTCCTCTGCATCGACAGGCGCCTACGAGCAGTACTTC.

Written as DNA, the CDR3 is TGCAGTGCTAGAGCTACGCAGTATTTT. Translation: CSARATQYF. The chain is built from TRBV20-1 and TRBJ2-3; D call uncertain. Deletions cut 1 base from V and 8 bases from J, with 1 base between. The germline gives CDR1 DFQATT, CDR2 SNEGSKA (reference sequence). There are 9 residues in the CDR3.

This clone was observed a few times. The J gene is TRBJ2-7, the V gene TRBV7-9; D unresolved. The CDR3 is made up of 11 amino acids. V lost 5 bases to trimming and J lost 2 bases, with 4 bases between them. The germline V gene encodes CDR1 SEHNR and CDR2 FQNEAQ (reference sequence). The CDR3 nucleotides are TGTGCCAGCAGCGCCGCCTACGAGCAGTACTTC. Its protein product is CASSAAYEQYF.

This rearrangement joins TRBV28 to TRBJ2-1; possibly TRBD1 for D (5 bases). The germline CDR1 and CDR2 sequences are MDHEN and SYDVKM. Trimming shortened V by 6 bases and J by 5 bases, and 11 bases separated the two germline ends. The CDR3 is 13 amino acids. CDR3 in amino acids: CASRPTVDNEQFF. CDR3 nucleotide sequence: TGTGCCAGCAGGCCGACAGTAGACAATGAGCAGTTCTTC.

V usage is TRBV4-3 and J usage is TRBJ2-3; 8 bases agree with TRBD2. Germline V gene lookup returns CDR1 LGHNA and CDR2 YSLEER. This CDR3 is 17 amino acids long. V gave up 4 bases and J gave up 3 bases; unmatched junction bases: 12. CDR3 sequence: CASSPAISREVTDTQYF. The CDR3 region has the DNA TGCGCCAGCAGCCCAGCAATTTCGCGGGAGGTAACAGATACGCAGTATTTT.

CDR3 sequence (DNA): TGTGCCACCAGCAGGAACCGACAGTCTCCTAATGAAAAACTGTTTTTT. This translates into CATSRNRQSPNEKLFF. The V gene is TRBV15, the J gene TRBJ1-4; a possible D gene is TRBD1 (5 bases). The germline V and J ends were trimmed by 3 bases and 3 bases, with 14 bases remaining between them. The CDR3 totals 16 residues. Germline V gene data show CDR1 as LNHNV and CDR2 as YYDKDF (reference sequence).